This T cell receptor (beta chain) originates from a study of cytomegalovirus exposure and HLA in healthy donors. In the study overall: As an earlier analysis found, 180 million or so T cells yielded about 120 million unique TCR beta sequences. Of some 360 genotyped donors, roughly 86% clustered with self-reported Caucasian donors.

This clone occurred a few times. Its target is not known. This CDR3 spans 15 amino acids. V shed 5 bases and J 3 bases; nucleotides not matched to a gene: 7. Germline assignment: CDR1 SGHTA and CDR2 FQGNSA. 60 Vbeta and 13 Jbeta primers were used in PCR. Here immunoSEQ multiplex PCR was the method, and the copy in TCRdb shows in-frame clones only, minus some. The repertoire holds 100,000 to 150,000 clones, 70% to 80% seen once, with approximately 2.9% in the top ten. Study-level points and caveats: Roughly even sequencing depth across donors was the assumption behind the presence/absence analyses. A later analysis linked a missense DCLRE1C variant to TCR beta V- and J-gene trimming.

The sample was PBMCs. The origin of this receptor is a human donor in good health. The genes are TRBV7-2 and TRBJ1-5; 7 nucleotides align to TRBD1. The CDR3 is CASSHRDRNNQPQHF. In DNA, the CDR3 is TGTGCCAGCAGCCACCGGGACAGAAACAATCAGCCCCAGCATTTT.